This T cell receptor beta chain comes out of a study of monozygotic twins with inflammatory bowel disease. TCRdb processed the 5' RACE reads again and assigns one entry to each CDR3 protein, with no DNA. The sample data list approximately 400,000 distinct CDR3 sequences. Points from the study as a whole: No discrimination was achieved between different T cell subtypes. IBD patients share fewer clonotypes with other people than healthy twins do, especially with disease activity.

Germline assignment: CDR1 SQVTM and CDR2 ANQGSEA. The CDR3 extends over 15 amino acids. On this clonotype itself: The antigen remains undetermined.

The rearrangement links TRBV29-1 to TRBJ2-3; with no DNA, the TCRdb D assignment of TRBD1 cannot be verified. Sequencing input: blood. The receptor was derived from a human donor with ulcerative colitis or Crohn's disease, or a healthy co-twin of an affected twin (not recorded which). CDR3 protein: CSVEENQGGADTQYF.